The rows below give T cell receptor beta chains drawn from one sample of a study of T cell repertoires in cytomegalovirus infection. These receptors have no known antigen. TCRdb reanalysed the reads using MiXCR and keeps one entry per CDR3 protein. The sample carries some 900,000 distinct CDR3 sequences, about 30% recorded once. Here the sequenced sample was cultured CD8+ T cells from PBMCs, taken from culture after CMV antigen stimulation. Every receptor here comes from a human donor in good health (CMV status not recorded). Some clones in this sample may be carry-over from other donors' samples. Both conserved end residues are part of each CDR3. The order of the fields is D gene, J gene, V gene, clone size, CDR3 DNA, CDR3 protein. The D gene is left open where the match is weak. The listing skips clone size in some rows; elsewhere it reads once, few, many or a size class.

D: TRBD2; J: TRBJ2-3; V: TRBV6-2/TRBV6-3; size: few; DNA: TGTGCCAGCAGGGAACTAGCGGGGGGGTCCCCCACAGATACGCAGTATTTT; CDR3: CASRELAGGSPTDTQYF
D: -; J: TRBJ1-2; V: TRBV7-9; size: -; DNA: TGTGCCAGCAGCTCCGAGATCCGCGCGAACTATGGCTACACCTTC; CDR3: CASSSEIRANYGYTF
D: -; J: TRBJ2-3; V: TRBV4-3; size: -; DNA: TGCGCCAGCAGCCAAGTTGACAAAACTGGAGATACGCAGTATTTT; CDR3: CASSQVDKTGDTQYF
D: TRBD1; J: TRBJ1-3; V: TRBV3-1; size: -; DNA: TGTGCCAGCAGCTCACGCCCGGACAGGGCTGGAAACACCATATATTTT; CDR3: CASSSRPDRAGNTIYF
D: -; J: TRBJ1-6; V: TRBV19; size: -; DNA: TGTGCCAGTAGCAACTACAGGGAGCGAAATTCACCCCTCCACTTT; CDR3: CASSNYRERNSPLHF
D: TRBD2; J: TRBJ2-1; V: TRBV4-1; size: few; DNA: TGCGCCAGCAGCCAAGATAGGTCCGGCGGGGGGGGCGCCTACAATGAGCAGTTCTTC; CDR3: CASSQDRSGGGGAYNEQFF
D: -; J: TRBJ1-2; V: TRBV7-8; size: few; DNA: TGTGCCAGCAGCTCCCCTGAAACTATAGGTTTCTATGGCTACACCTTC; CDR3: CASSSPETIGFYGYTF
D: -; J: TRBJ1-4; V: TRBV11-2; size: -; DNA: TGTGCCAGCAGCTTAGCCGCAACAGGGAGTGAAAAACTGTTTTTT; CDR3: CASSLAATGSEKLFF
D: -; J: TRBJ2-6; V: TRBV11-3; size: -; DNA: TGTGCCAGCAGCTTCGGCAGAAGTTACTCTGGGGCCAACGTCCTGACTTTC; CDR3: CASSFGRSYSGANVLTF
D: TRBD1; J: TRBJ1-1; V: TRBV27; size: -; DNA: TGTGCCAGCCACCGGACAGGGATGGTGAACACTGAAGCTTTCTTT; CDR3: CASHRTGMVNTEAFF
D: -; J: TRBJ2-1; V: TRBV4-1; size: -; DNA: TGCGCCAGCAGCCAAGTCCCGGACATAACAAATGAGCAGTTCTTC; CDR3: CASSQVPDITNEQFF
D: -; J: TRBJ2-1; V: TRBV19; size: -; DNA: TGTGCCAGTAGTCATAGAAATTATGGCAACTACAATGAGCAGTTCTTC; CDR3: CASSHRNYGNYNEQFF
D: -; J: TRBJ1-5; V: TRBV6-5; size: few; DNA: TGTGCCAGCAGTTACTCCGCTCCCCGCAGGGTTGCTAGCAATCAGCCCCAGCATTTT; CDR3: CASSYSAPRRVASNQPQHF
D: -; J: TRBJ2-1; V: TRBV5-1; size: few; DNA: TGCGCCAGCAGCTTGGCGGTCGGCTCCTACAATGAGCAGTTCTTC; CDR3: CASSLAVGSYNEQFF
D: TRBD1; J: TRBJ2-1; V: TRBV6-2/TRBV6-3; size: few; DNA: TGTGCCAGCAGTTACTCGACGGGACAGGGGGACTACAATGAGCAGTTCTTC; CDR3: CASSYSTGQGDYNEQFF
D: -; J: TRBJ2-1; V: TRBV20-1; size: few; DNA: TGCAGTGCTCGTGTGTTTCCGGGGCCCCTCTACAATGAGCAGTTCTTC; CDR3: CSARVFPGPLYNEQFF
D: TRBD1; J: TRBJ2-6; V: TRBV6-5; size: -; DNA: TGTGCCAGCAGTGCCGGGACAGGGCCCTTAGGTGGGGCCAACGTCCTGACTTTC; CDR3: CASSAGTGPLGGANVLTF
D: -; J: TRBJ1-5; V: TRBV29-1; size: few; DNA: TGCAGCGCCGCCGGGGGGTCGGGCAATCAGCCCCAGCATTTT; CDR3: CSAAGGSGNQPQHF
D: -; J: TRBJ1-2; V: TRBV7-8; size: few; DNA: TGTGCCAGCAGCTCAGACGTGGGGAAGAATGGCTACACCTTC; CDR3: CASSSDVGKNGYTF
D: TRBD1; J: TRBJ1-2; V: TRBV6-6; size: few; DNA: TGTGCCAGCAGTTACTACCCAGGGGGCAATAGGCATGGCTACACCTTC; CDR3: CASSYYPGGNRHGYTF
D: -; J: TRBJ2-6; V: TRBV7-6; size: -; DNA: TGTGCCAGAAGCGGCACGGGGATGGGGGCCAACGTCCTGACTTTC; CDR3: CARSGTGMGANVLTF
D: TRBD2; J: TRBJ2-1; V: TRBV3-1; size: -; DNA: TGTGCCAGCAGCCCTGAGGCGCTAGCGGGGTCTTATGAGCAGTTCTTC; CDR3: CASSPEALAGSYEQFF
D: -; J: TRBJ1-1; V: TRBV6-8; size: -; DNA: TGTGCCAGCGGCGAGGGGGGGCACACTGAAGCTTTCTTT; CDR3: CASGEGGHTEAFF
D: TRBD1; J: TRBJ2-7; V: TRBV4-1; size: -; DNA: TGCGCCAGCAGCCAGGCTGACAGGGCCCTCTACGAGCAGTACTTC; CDR3: CASSQADRALYEQYF